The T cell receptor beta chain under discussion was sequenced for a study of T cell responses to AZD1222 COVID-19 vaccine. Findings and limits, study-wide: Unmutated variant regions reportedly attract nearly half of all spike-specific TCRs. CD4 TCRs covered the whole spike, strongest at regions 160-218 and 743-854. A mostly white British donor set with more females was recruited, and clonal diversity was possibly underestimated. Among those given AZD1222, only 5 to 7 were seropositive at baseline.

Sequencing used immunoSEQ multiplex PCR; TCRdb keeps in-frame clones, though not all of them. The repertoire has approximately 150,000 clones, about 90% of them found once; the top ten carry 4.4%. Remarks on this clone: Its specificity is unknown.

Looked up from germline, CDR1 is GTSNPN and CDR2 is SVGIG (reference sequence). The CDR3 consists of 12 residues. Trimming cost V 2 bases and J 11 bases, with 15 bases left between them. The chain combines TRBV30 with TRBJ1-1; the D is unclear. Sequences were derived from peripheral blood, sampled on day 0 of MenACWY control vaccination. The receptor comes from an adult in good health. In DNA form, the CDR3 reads TGTGCCTGGAGTTTGACGGACCGGGAGGCTTTCTTT. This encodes CAWSLTDREAFF.